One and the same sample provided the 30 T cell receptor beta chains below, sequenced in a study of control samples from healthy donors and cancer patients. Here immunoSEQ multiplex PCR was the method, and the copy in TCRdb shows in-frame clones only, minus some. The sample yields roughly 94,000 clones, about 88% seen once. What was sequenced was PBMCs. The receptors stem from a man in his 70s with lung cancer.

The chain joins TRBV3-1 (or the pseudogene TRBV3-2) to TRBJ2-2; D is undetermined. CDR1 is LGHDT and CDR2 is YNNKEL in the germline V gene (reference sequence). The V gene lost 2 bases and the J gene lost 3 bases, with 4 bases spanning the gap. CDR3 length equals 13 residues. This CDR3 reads CASSQSHTGELFF. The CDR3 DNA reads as TGTGCCAGCAGCCAATCCCACACCGGGGAGCTGTTTTTT.

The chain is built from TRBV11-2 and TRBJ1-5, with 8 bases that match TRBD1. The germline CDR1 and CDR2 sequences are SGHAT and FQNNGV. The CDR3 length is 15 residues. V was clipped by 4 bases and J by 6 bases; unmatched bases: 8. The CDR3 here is CASSSRQGMIQPQHF. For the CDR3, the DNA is TGTGCCAGCAGCTCCAGACAGGGGATGATTCAGCCCCAGCATTTT.

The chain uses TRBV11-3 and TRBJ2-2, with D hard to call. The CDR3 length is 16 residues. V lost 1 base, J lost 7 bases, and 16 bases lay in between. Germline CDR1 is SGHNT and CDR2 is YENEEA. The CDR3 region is CASSLADGVLGGELFF. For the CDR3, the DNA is TGTGCCAGCAGCTTAGCCGACGGAGTATTGGGCGGGGAGCTGTTTTTT. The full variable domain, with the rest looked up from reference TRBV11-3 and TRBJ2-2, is EAGVVQSPRYKIIEKKQPVAFWCNPISGHNTLYWYLQNLGQGPELLIRYENEEAVDDSQLPKDRFSAERLKGVDSTLKIQPAELGDSAVYLCASSLADGVLGGELFFGEGSRLTVL.

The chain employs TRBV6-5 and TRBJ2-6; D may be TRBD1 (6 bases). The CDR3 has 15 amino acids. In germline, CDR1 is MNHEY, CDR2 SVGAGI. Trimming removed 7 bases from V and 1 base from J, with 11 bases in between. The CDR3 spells CASKTTGSGANVLTF. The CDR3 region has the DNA TGTGCCAGCAAAACAACAGGGTCTGGGGCCAACGTCCTGACTTTC.

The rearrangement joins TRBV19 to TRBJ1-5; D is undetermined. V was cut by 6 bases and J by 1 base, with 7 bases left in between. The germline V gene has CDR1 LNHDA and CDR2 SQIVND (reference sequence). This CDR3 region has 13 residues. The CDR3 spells CASRPRSNQPQHF. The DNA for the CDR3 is TGTGCCAGTAGGCCCCGGAGCAATCAGCCCCAGCATTTT.

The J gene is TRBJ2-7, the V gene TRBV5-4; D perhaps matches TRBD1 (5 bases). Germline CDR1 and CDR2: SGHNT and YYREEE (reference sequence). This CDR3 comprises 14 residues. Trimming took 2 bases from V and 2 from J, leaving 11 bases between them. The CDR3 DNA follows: TGTGCCAGCAGCTTCGACAGACGCACCTACGAGCAGTACTTC. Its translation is CASSFDRRTYEQYF.

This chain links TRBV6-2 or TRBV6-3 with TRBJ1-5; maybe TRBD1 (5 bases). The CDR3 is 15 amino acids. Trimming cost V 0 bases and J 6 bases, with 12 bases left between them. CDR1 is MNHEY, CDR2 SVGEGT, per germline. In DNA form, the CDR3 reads TGTGCCAGCAGTTACTCCCAGGGAGCAGGTCAGCCCCAGCATTTT. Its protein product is CASSYSQGAGQPQHF.

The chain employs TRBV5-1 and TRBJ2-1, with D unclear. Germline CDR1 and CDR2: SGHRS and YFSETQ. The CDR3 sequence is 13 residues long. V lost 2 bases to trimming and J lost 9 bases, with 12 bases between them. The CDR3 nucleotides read TGCGCCAGCAGCTTTGAGCGTCCGGGTGAGCAGTTCTTC. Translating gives CASSFERPGEQFF.

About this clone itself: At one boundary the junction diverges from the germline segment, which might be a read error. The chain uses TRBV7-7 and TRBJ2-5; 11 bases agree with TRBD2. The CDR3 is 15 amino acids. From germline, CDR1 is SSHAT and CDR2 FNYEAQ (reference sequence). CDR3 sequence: CASSATSSGGETQYF. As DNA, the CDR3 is TGTGCTAGCAGCGCAACCTCTAGCGGGGGGGAGACCCAGTACTTC.

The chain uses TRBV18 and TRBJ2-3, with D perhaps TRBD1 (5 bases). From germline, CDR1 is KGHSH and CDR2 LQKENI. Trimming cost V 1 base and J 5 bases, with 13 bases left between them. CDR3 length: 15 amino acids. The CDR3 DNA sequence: TGTGCCAGCTCACCACAGGACAAAAGGAAAGATACGCAGTATTTT. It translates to CASSPQDKRKDTQYF.

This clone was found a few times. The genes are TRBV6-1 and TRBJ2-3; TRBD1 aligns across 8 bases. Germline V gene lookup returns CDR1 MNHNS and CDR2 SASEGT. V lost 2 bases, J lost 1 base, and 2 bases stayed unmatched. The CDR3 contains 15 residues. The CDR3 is CASSEKDRGTDTQYF. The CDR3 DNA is TGTGCCAGCAGTGAAAAGGACAGGGGCACAGATACGCAGTATTTT.

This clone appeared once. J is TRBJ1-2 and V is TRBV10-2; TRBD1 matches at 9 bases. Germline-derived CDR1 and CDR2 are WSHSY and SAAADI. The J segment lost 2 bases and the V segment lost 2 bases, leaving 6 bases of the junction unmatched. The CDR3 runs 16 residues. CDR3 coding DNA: TGCGCCAGCAGTGAGCCCCGGACAGGGGAGAACTATGGCTACACCTTC. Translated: CASSEPRTGENYGYTF.

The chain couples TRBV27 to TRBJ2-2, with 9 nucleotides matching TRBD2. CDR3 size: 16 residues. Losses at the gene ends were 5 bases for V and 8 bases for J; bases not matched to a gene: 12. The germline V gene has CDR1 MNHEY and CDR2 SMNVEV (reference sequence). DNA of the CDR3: TGTGCCAGCAGTGAACCGGGACTAGCCTCGGCGGGGGAGCTGTTTTTT. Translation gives CASSEPGLASAGELFF.

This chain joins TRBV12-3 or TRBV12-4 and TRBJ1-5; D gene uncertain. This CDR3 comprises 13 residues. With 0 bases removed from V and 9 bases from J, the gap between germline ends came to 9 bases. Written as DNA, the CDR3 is TGTGCCAGCAGTTTAGCGCAGAACCGGCCCCAGCATTTT. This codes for CASSLAQNRPQHF.

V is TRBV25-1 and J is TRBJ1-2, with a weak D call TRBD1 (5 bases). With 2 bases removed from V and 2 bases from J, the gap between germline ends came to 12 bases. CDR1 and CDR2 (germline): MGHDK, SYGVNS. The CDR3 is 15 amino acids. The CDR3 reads CASSERAGSNYGYTF. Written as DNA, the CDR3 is TGTGCCAGCAGTGAAAGAGCAGGGAGCAACTATGGCTACACCTTC.

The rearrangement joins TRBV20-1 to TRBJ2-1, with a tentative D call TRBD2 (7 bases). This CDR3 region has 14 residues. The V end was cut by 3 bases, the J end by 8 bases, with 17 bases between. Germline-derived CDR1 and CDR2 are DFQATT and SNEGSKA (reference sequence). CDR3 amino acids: CSASSGGLGHEQFF. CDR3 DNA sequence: TGCAGTGCTAGTTCGGGGGGCCTTGGTCATGAGCAGTTCTTC.

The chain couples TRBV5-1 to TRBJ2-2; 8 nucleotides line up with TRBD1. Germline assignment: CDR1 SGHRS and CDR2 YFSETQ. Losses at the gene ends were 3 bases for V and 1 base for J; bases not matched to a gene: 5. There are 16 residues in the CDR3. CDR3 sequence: CASSWGQELNTGELFF. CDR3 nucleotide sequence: TGCGCCAGCAGCTGGGGACAGGAGTTGAACACCGGGGAGCTGTTTTTT.

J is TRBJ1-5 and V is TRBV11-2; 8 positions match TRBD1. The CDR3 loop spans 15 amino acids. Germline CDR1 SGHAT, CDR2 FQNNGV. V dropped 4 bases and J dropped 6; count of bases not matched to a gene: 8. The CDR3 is CASSSRQGTIQPQHF. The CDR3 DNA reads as TGTGCCAGCAGCTCCAGACAGGGGACGATTCAGCCCCAGCATTTT.

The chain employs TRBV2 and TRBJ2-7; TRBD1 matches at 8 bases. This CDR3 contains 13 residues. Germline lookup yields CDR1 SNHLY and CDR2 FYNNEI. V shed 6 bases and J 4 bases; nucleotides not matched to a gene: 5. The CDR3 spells CASRDRAGYEQYF. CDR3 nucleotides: TGTGCCAGCAGGGACAGGGCAGGGTACGAGCAGTACTTC.

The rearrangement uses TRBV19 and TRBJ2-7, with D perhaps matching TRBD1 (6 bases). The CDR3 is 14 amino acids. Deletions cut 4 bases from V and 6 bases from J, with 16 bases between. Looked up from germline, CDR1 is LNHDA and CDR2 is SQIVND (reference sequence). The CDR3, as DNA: TGTGCCAGTAGTACCGTAACAGTGGGGGCCGAGCAGTACTTC. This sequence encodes CASSTVTVGAEQYF.

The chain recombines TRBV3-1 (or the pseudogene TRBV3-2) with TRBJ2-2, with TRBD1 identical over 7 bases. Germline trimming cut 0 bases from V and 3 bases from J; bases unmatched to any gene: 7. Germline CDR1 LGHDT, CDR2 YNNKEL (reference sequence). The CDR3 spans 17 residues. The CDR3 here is CASSQDFRQGYTGELFF. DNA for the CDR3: TGTGCCAGCAGCCAAGATTTCCGACAGGGCTACACCGGGGAGCTGTTTTTT.

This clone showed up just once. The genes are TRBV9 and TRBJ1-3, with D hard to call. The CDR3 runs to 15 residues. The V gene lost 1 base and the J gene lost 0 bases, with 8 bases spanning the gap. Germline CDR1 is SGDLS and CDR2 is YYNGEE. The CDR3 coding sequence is TGTGCCAGCAGCGTAACGCCTAACTCTGGAAACACCATATATTTT. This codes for CASSVTPNSGNTIYF.

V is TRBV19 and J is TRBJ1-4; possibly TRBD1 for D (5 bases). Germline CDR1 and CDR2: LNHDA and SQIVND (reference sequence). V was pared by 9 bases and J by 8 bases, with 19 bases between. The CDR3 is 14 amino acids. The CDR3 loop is CASMGGLLGEKLFF. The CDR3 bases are TGTGCCAGCATGGGGGGACTCTTGGGAGAAAAACTGTTTTTT.

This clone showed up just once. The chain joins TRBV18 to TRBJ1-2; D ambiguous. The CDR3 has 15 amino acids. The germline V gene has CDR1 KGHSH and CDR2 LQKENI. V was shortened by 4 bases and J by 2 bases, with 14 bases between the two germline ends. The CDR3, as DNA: TGTGCCAGCTCACACCCGCTAAACTTGAACTATGGCTACACCTTC. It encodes CASSHPLNLNYGYTF.

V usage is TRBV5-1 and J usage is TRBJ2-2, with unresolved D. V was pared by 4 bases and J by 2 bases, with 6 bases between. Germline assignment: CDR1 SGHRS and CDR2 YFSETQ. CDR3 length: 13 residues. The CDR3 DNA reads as TGCGCCAGCAGCGGGAAAAACACCGGGGAGCTGTTTTTT. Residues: CASSGKNTGELFF.

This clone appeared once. CDR3 DNA: TGTGCCAGCAGTCTGGGGGGAAACACTGAAGCTTTCTTT. Residues: CASSLGGNTEAFF. J is TRBJ1-1 and V is TRBV27; D is possibly TRBD1 (5 bases). Germline V lookup: CDR1 MNHEY, CDR2 SMNVEV (reference sequence). The CDR3 runs 13 residues. The V gene lost 5 bases and the J gene lost 2 bases, with 9 bases spanning the gap.

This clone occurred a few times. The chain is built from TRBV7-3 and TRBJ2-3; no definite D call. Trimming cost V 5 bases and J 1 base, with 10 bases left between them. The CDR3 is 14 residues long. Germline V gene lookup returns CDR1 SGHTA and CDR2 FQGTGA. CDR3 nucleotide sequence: TGTGCCAGCAGCCGGGCCGTGGGCACAGATACGCAGTATTTT. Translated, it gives CASSRAVGTDTQYF.

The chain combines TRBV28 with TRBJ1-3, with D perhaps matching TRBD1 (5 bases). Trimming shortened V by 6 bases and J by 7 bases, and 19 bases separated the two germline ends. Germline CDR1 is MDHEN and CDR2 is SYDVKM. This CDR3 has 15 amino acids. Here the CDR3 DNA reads TGTGCCAGCAGCCCCGTAGAGGGACGCTGGAACACCATATATTTT. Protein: CASSPVEGRWNTIYF.

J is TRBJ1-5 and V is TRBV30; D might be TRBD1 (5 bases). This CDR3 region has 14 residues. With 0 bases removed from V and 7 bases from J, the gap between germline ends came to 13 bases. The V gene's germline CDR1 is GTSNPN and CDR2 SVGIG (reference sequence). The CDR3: CAWSVESGGQPQHF. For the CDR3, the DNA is TGTGCCTGGAGTGTTGAGTCCGGGGGGCAGCCCCAGCATTTT. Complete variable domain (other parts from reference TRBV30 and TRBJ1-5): SQTIHQWPATLVQPVGSPLSLECTVEGTSNPNLYWYRQAAGRGLQLLFYSVGIGQISSEVPQNLSASRPQDRQFILSSKKLLLSDSGFYLCAWSVESGGQPQHFGDGTRLSIL.

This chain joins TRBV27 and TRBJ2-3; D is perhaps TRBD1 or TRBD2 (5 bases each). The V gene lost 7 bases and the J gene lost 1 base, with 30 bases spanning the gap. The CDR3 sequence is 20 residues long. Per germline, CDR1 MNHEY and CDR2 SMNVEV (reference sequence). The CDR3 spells CASTSAPGGGRHRRTDTQYF. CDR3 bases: TGTGCCAGCACCTCGGCGCCAGGTGGGGGACGGCATAGACGCACAGATACGCAGTATTTT.